The 14 T cell receptor beta chains in this list originate from one sample, sequenced in a study of cytomegalovirus exposure and HLA in healthy donors. Amplification used 60 Vbeta primers and 13 Jbeta primers. Generated by immunoSEQ multiplex PCR, the TCRdb table keeps only in-frame clones and is missing some. The sample lists 150,000 to 200,000 clones; around 84% were seen once. Sequenced: PBMCs. The origin of the receptors is a boy younger than 10 in good health and CMV-seronegative.

The sample holds one count of this clone. The V and J genes are TRBV19 and TRBJ1-5; 8 bases are a match to TRBD1. The germline V gene encodes CDR1 LNHDA and CDR2 SQIVND (reference sequence). The CDR3 covers 13 residues. The J segment lost 9 bases and the V segment lost 8 bases, leaving 9 bases of the junction unmatched. CDR3 sequence reads: CASSTDRGPPQHF. The CDR3 coding sequence is TGTGCCAGTTCTACCGACAGGGGACCGCCCCAGCATTTT.

This rearrangement joins TRBV30 to TRBJ2-7; D may be TRBD1 (7 bases). CDR1 GTSNPN and CDR2 SVGIG come from the germline V gene (reference sequence). The CDR3 is made up of 14 amino acids. V was pared by 3 bases and J by 5 bases, with 17 bases between. CDR3 nucleotide sequence: TGTGCCTGGAGAGGGGGGACAGCCCCTAACGAGCAGTACTTC. It codes for CAWRGGTAPNEQYF.

The chain couples TRBV19 to TRBJ2-2, with D perhaps TRBD2 (6 bases). CDR1 is LNHDA and CDR2 is SQIVND in the germline V gene (reference sequence). The CDR3 is 13 residues long. V shed 10 bases and J shed 4 bases, with 13 bases lying between them. The CDR3 loop is CATLGGGTGELFF. The DNA for the CDR3 is TGTGCCACCCTGGGGGGTGGCACCGGGGAGCTGTTTTTT. Filled out from reference TRBV19 and TRBJ2-2, the complete variable domain reads DGGITQSPKYLFRKEGQNVTLSCEQNLNHDAMYWYRQDPGQGLRLIYYSQIVNDFQKGDIAEGYSVSREKKESFPLTVTSAQKNPTAFYLCATLGGGTGELFFGEGSRLTVL.

This clone was observed a handful of times. The genes are TRBV28 and TRBJ1-6; D is uncertain. Trimming removed 6 bases from V and 0 bases from J, with 24 bases in between. Germline CDR1 and CDR2: MDHEN and SYDVKM. The CDR3 has 20 residues. The DNA of the CDR3 is TGTGCCAGCAGCCCTGGAGGGATGAAGGGCAGGAGCTCCTATAATTCACCCCTCCACTTT. Amino acid sequence: CASSPGGMKGRSSYNSPLHF.

The genes are TRBV5-5 and TRBJ2-7; TRBD2 might be the D (6 bases). V lost 3 bases to trimming and J lost 1 base, with 8 bases between them. The CDR3 covers 13 residues. Germline CDR1 and CDR2: SGHKS and YYEKEE (reference sequence). DNA for the CDR3: TGTGCCAGCAGCTCCGCGGGGTCCTACGAGCAGTACGTC. It encodes CASSSAGSYEQYV.

This rearrangement joins TRBV2 to TRBJ2-3, with 9 bases identical to TRBD2. J lost 3 bases, V lost 7 bases, and 11 bases had no gene match. CDR3 length: 16 amino acids. CDR1 and CDR2 (germline): SNHLY, FYNNEI. In DNA, the CDR3 is TGTGCCAGCAACCCCGGAGCGGGGGGCGGAACAGATACGCAGTATTTT. It encodes CASNPGAGGGTDTQYF.

The rearrangement joins TRBV7-2 to TRBJ1-3; D uncertain. From germline, CDR1 is SGHTA and CDR2 FQGNSA. V was trimmed by 5 bases and J by 4 bases, leaving 15 bases between them. This CDR3 has 15 residues. Here the CDR3 DNA reads TGTGCCAGCAGCCGTACTAGGGCGAAAGGAAACACCATATATTTT. This sequence encodes CASSRTRAKGNTIYF.

CDR3 in amino acids: CASSLGQGDYEQYF. CDR3 nucleotide sequence: TGTGCCAGCAGCCTAGGACAGGGCGACTACGAGCAGTACTTC. The chain employs TRBV11-3 and TRBJ2-5; 8 bases line up with TRBD1. The J call is uncertain, as TRBJ2-7 better fits the DNA end. CDR1 SGHNT and CDR2 YENEEA come from the germline V gene. The CDR3 has 14 residues.

This sequence joins TRBV9 and TRBJ2-1, with 8 nucleotides matching TRBD2. CDR1 and CDR2 from the germline V gene are SGDLS and YYNGEE. V lost 0 bases and J lost 7; bases outside the gene matches: 3. The CDR3 has 14 amino acids. Here the CDR3 reads CASSVGSSGNEQFF. Here the CDR3 DNA reads TGTGCCAGCAGCGTAGGGTCTAGCGGGAATGAGCAGTTCTTC.

The CDR3 nucleotides read TGTGCCAGCAGCCTAGGACGGACAGCTTACTCTGGAAACACCATATATTTT. Translation gives CASSLGRTAYSGNTIYF. This rearrangement joins TRBV7-9 to TRBJ1-3; D may be TRBD1 (6 bases). The CDR3 is made up of 17 amino acids. Between the trimmed V and J ends, which lost 5 bases and 0 bases, there was a span of 17 bases. Germline assignment: CDR1 SEHNR and CDR2 FQNEAQ (reference sequence).

J is TRBJ1-1 and V is TRBV19; possible D gene TRBD1, 5 bases. V lost 10 bases, J lost 1 base, and 16 bases lay in between. Germline CDR1 is LNHDA and CDR2 is SQIVND (reference sequence). The CDR3 contains 14 residues. The CDR3 bases are TGTGCCACCCGGCAAAGGGGAGGGAACACTGAAGCTTTCTTT. This sequence encodes CATRQRGGNTEAFF.

This clone has only a few counts. The chain joins TRBV30 to TRBJ1-5, with 8 bases aligning to TRBD1. The J segment lost 2 bases and the V segment lost 4 bases, leaving 1 base of the junction unmatched. CDR1 is GTSNPN and CDR2 is SVGIG in the germline V gene (reference sequence). This CDR3 has 13 residues. The CDR3 coding sequence is TGTGCCTGGACGGACAGGGGCAATCAGCCCCAGCATTTT. This encodes CAWTDRGNQPQHF.

V is TRBV25-1 and J is TRBJ2-5, with TRBD2 matching over 8 bases. V gave up 4 bases and J gave up 1 base; unmatched junction bases: 5. CDR1 is MGHDK, CDR2 SYGVNS, per germline. This CDR3 contains 15 residues. DNA of the CDR3: TGTGCCAGCAGTGTTGGTAGCGGGGCCCAAGAGACCCAGTACTTC. This encodes CASSVGSGAQETQYF. Using reference TRBV25-1 and TRBJ2-5 for the parts outside the CDR3, the full variable domain is EADIYQTPRYLVIGTGKKITLECSQTMGHDKMYWYQQDPGMELHLIHYSYGVNSTEKGDLSSESTVSRIRTEHFPLTLESARPSHTSQYLCASSVGSGAQETQYFGPGTRLLVL.

This clone was observed a handful of times. The chain links TRBV7-8 to TRBJ2-5; 7 bases line up with TRBD1. Judging by the DNA end, TRBJ2-7 fits better; the J call may be wrong. Germline V gene data show CDR1 as SGHVS and CDR2 as FQNEAQ. The CDR3 has 15 amino acids. The CDR3 sequence: CASSENRGFPLEQYF. CDR3 sequence (DNA): TGTGCCAGCAGCGAGAACAGGGGATTCCCTCTCGAGCAGTACTTC.